This paragraph covers one T cell receptor beta chain sequence. Antigen: not known. There are 11 residues in the CDR3. Trimming pared 2 bases from V and 12 bases from J, leaving 8 bases between. Library preparation for TCR beta used quantitative 5'-RACE with molecular barcodes. A single record per CDR3 protein comes from TCRdb applying MiXCR to the 5' RACE reads. The data show about 330,000 distinct CDR3 sequences, 6.5% to 10% seen once. This sample was included in a study of CD8 T cells in ankylosing spondylitis. General study points: Those disease-linked clones were CD8+; they were also relatively rare in peripheral blood. Prior work had noted some motif variants in reactive arthritis blood and synovial fluid. Among TCR beta sequences, a motif of under 10 highly homologous variants appeared characteristic of ankylosing spondylitis blood.

This clonotype originated in a male donor with ankylosing spondylitis. The specimen was blood, either unsorted or a sorted T cell fraction (not recorded which). This chain uses TRBV12-3 or TRBV12-4 with TRBJ2-1; no definite D call. For the CDR3, the DNA is TGTGCCAGCAGTTTAAGTGGTTGGCAGTTCTTC. Translating it yields CASSLSGWQFF.